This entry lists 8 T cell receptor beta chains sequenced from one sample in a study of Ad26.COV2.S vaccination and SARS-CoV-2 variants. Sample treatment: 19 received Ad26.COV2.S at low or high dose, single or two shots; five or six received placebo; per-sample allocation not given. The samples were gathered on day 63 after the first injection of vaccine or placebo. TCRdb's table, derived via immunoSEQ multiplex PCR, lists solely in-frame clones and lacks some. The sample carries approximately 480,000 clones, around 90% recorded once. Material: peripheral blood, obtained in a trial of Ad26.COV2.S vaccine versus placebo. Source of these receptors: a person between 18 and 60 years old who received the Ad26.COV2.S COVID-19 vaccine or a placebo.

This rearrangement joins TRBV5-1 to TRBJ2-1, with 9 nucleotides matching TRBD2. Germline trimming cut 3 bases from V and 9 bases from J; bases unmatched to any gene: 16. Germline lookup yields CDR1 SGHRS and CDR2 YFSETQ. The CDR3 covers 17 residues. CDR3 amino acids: CASSSQLGAGGRGEQFF. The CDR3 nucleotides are TGCGCCAGCAGCTCTCAGTTGGGAGCGGGAGGTAGGGGTGAGCAGTTCTTC.

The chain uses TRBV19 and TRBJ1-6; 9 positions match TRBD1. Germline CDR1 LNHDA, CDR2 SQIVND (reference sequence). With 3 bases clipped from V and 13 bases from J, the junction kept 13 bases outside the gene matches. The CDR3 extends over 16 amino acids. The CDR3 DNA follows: TGTGCCAGTAGTATGAAGACCGGGACAGGGTTGGCTCCCCTCCACTTT. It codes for CASSMKTGTGLAPLHF.

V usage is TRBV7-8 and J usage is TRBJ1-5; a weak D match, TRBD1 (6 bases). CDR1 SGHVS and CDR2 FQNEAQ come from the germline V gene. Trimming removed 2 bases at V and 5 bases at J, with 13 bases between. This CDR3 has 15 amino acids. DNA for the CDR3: TGTGCCAGCAGCTTAAGGAGGGGGTGGGATCAGCCCCAGCATTTT. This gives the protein CASSLRRGWDQPQHF.

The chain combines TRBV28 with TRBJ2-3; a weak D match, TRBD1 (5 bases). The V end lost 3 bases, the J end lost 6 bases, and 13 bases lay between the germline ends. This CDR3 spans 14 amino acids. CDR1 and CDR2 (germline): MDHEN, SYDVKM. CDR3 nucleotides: TGTGCCAGCAGTTTGGGGCCCCCGCGGGATACGCAGTATTTT. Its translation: CASSLGPPRDTQYF.

In nucleotides, the CDR3 is TGTGCCAGCAGTTCGGTCCGTGACGAGCAGTTCTTC. Its translation is CASSSVRDEQFF. This sequence joins TRBV6-2 or TRBV6-3 and TRBJ2-1, with unresolved D. Trimming left V 4 bases short and J 10 bases short, with 11 bases between. Germline-derived CDR1 and CDR2 are MNHEY and SVGEGT. This CDR3 region has 12 residues.

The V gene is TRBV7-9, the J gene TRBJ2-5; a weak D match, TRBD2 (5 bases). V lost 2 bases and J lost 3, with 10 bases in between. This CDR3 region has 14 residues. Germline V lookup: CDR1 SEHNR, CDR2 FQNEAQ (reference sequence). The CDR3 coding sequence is TGTGCCAGCAGCTTAAGGCTAGCCGAAGAGACCCAGTACTTC. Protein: CASSLRLAEETQYF.

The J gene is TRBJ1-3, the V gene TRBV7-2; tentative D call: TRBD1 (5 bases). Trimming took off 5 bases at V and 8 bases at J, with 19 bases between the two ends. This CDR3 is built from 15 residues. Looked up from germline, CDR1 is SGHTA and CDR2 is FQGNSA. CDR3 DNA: TGTGCCAGCAGCCGCTCGACGGGACGGCTGGACACCATATATTTT. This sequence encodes CASSRSTGRLDTIYF.

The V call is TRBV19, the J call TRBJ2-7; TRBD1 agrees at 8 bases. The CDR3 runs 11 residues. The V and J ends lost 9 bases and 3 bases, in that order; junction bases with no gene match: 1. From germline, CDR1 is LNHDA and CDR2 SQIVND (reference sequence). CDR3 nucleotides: TGTGCCAGCGGACAGGGCTACGAGCAGTACTTC. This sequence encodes CASGQGYEQYF.